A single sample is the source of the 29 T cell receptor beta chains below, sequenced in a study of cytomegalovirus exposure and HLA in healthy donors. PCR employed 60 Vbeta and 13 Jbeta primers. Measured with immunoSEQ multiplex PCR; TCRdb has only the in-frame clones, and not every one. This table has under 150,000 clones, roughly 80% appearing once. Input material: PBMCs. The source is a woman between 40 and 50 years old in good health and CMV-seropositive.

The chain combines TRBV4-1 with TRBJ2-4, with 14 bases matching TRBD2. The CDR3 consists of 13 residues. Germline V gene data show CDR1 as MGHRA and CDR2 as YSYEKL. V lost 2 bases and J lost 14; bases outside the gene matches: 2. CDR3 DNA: TGCGCCAGCAGCCAATCGGGACTAGCGGGGGAGTACTTC. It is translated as CASSQSGLAGEYF.

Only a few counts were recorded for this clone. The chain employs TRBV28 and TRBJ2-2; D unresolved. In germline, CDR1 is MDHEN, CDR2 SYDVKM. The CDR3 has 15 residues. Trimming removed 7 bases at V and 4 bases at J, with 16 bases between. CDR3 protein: CASIAAPWATGELFF. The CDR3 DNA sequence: TGTGCCAGCATCGCCGCCCCCTGGGCCACCGGGGAGCTGTTTTTT.

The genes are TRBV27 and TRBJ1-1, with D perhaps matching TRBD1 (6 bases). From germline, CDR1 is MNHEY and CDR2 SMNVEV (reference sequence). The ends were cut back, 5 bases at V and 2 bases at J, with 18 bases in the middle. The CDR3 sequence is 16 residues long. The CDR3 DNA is TGTGCCAGCAGTCCACGAACAGGGTTTCGTAACACTGAAGCTTTCTTT. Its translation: CASSPRTGFRNTEAFF.

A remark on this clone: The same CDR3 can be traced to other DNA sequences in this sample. CDR3 nucleotides: TGTGCCAGCAGTGAACGGACTCTACGTGGCTACACCTTC. Its protein is CASSERTLRGYTF. V usage is TRBV6-1 and J usage is TRBJ1-2; D remains unclear. This CDR3 has 13 residues. The V end was cut by 2 bases, the J end by 7 bases, with 11 bases between. CDR1 is MNHNS and CDR2 is SASEGT in the germline V gene.

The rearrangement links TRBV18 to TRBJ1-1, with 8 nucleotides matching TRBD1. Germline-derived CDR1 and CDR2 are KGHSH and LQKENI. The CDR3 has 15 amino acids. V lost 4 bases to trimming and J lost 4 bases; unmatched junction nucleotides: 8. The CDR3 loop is CASSLRTGSSTEAFF. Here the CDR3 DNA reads TGTGCCAGCTCACTTAGGACAGGGTCCTCCACTGAAGCTTTCTTT. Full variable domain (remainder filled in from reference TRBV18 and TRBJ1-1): NAGVMQNPRHLVRRRGQEARLRCSPMKGHSHVYWYRQLPEEGLKFMVYLQKENIIDESGMPKERFSAEFPKEGPSILRIQQVVRGDSAAYFCASSLRTGSSTEAFFGQGTRLTVV.

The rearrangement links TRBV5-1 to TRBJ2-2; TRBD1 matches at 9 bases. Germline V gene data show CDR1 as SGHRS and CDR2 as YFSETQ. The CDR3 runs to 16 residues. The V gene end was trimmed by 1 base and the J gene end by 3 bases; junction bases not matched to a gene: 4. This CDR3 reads CASSLTGQGYTGELFF. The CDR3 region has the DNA TGCGCCAGCAGCTTGACGGGACAGGGTTACACCGGGGAGCTGTTTTTT. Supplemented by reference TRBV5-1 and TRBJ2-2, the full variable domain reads KAGVTQTPRYLIKTRGQQVTLSCSPISGHRSVSWYQQTPGQGLQFLFEYFSETQRNKGNFPGRFSGRQFSNSRSEMNVSTLELGDSALYLCASSLTGQGYTGELFFGEGSRLTVL.

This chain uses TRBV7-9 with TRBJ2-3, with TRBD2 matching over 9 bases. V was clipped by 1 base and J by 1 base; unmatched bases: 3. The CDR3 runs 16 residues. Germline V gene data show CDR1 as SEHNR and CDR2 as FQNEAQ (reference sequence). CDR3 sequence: CASSLETSGRTDTQYF. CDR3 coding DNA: TGTGCCAGCAGCTTAGAGACTAGCGGACGCACAGATACGCAGTATTTT. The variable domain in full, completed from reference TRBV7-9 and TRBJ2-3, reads DTGVSQNPRHKITKRGQNVTFRCDPISEHNRLYWYRQTLGQGPEFLTYFQNEAQLEKSRLLSDRFSAERPKGSFSTLEIQRTEQGDSAMYLCASSLETSGRTDTQYFGPGTRLTVL.

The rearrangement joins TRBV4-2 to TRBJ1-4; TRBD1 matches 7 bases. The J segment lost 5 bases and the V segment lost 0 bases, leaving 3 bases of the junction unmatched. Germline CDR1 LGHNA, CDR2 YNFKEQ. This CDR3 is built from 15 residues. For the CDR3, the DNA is TGTGCCAGCAGCCAAGAGGGACAGAGAAATGAAAAACTGTTTTTT. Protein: CASSQEGQRNEKLFF.

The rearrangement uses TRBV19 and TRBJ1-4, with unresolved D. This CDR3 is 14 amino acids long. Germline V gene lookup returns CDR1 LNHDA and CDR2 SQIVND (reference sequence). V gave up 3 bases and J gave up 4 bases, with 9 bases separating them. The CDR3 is CASSIQANNEKLFF. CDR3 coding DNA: TGTGCCAGTAGTATTCAGGCCAATAATGAAAAACTGTTTTTT.

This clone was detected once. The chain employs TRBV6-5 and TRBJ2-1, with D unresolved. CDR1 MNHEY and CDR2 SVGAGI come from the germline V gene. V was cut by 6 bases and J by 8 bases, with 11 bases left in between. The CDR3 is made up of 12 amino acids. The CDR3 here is CASSPTSHEQFF. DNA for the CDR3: TGTGCCAGCAGCCCTACCTCCCATGAGCAGTTCTTC.

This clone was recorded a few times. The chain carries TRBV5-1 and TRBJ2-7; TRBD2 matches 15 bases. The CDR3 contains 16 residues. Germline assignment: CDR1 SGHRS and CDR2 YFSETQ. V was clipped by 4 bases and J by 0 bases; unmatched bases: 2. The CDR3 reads CASSGTSGGPSYEQYF. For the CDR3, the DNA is TGCGCCAGCAGCGGGACTAGCGGGGGGCCCTCCTACGAGCAGTACTTC.

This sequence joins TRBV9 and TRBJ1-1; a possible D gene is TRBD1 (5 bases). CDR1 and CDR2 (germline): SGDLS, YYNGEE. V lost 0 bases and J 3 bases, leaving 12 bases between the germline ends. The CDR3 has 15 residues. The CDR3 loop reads CASSVGAGGDTEAFF. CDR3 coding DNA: TGTGCCAGCAGCGTAGGGGCGGGGGGGGACACTGAAGCTTTCTTT. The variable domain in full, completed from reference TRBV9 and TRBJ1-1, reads DSGVTQTPKHLITATGQRVTLRCSPRSGDLSVYWYQQSLDQGLQFLIQYYNGEERAKGNILERFSAQQFPDLHSELNLSSLELGDSALYFCASSVGAGGDTEAFFGQGTRLTVV.

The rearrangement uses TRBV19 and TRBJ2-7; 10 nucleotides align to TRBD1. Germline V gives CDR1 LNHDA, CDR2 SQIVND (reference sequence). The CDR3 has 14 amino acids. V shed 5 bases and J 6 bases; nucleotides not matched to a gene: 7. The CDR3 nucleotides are TGTGCCAGTAGTTTCCGGGACAGGGGTTCCGAGCAGTACTTC. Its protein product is CASSFRDRGSEQYF.

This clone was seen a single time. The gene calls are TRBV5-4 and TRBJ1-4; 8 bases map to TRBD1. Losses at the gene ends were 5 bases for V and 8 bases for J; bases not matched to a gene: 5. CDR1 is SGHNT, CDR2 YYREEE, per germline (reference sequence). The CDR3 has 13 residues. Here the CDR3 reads CASSRTGSEKLFF. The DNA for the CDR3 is TGTGCCAGCAGTAGGACAGGGAGCGAAAAACTGTTTTTT. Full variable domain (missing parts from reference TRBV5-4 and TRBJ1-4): ETGVTQSPTHLIKTRGQQVTLRCSSQSGHNTVSWYQQALGQGPQFIFQYYREEENGRGNFPPRFSGLQFPNYSSELNVNALELDDSALYLCASSRTGSEKLFFGSGTQLSVL.

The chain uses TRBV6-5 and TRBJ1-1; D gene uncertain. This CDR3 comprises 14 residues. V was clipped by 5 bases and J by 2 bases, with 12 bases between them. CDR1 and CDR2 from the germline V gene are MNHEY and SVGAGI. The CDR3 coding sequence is TGTGCCAGCAGTCGATGGACGGGAAACACTGAAGCTTTCTTT. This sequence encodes CASSRWTGNTEAFF.

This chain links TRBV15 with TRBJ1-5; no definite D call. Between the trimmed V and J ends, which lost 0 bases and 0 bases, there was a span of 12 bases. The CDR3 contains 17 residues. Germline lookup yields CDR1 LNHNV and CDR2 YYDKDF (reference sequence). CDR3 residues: CATSREKAGYSNQPQHF. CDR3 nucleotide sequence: TGTGCCACCAGCAGAGAGAAGGCAGGATATAGCAATCAGCCCCAGCATTTT.

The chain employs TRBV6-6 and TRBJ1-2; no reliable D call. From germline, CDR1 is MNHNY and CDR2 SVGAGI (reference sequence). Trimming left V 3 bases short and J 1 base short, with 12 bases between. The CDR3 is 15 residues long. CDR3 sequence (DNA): TGTGCCAGCAGTTATCTAGGAGGCAATAACTATGGCTACACCTTC. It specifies CASSYLGGNNYGYTF.

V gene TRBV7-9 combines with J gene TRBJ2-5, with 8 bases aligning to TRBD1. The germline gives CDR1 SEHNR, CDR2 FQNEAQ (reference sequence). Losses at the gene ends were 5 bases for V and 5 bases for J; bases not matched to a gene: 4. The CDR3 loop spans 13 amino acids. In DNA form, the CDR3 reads TGTGCCAGCAGCGACAGGGGTTCTGAGACCCAGTACTTC. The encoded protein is CASSDRGSETQYF. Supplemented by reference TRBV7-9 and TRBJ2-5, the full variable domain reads DTGVSQNPRHKITKRGQNVTFRCDPISEHNRLYWYRQTLGQGPEFLTYFQNEAQLEKSRLLSDRFSAERPKGSFSTLEIQRTEQGDSAMYLCASSDRGSETQYFGPGTRLLVL.

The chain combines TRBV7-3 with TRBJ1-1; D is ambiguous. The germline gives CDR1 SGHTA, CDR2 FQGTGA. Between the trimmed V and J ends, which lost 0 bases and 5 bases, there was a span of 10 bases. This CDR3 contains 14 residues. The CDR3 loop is CASSLTGGGTEAFF. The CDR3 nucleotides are TGTGCCAGCAGCTTAACTGGAGGAGGAACTGAAGCTTTCTTT.

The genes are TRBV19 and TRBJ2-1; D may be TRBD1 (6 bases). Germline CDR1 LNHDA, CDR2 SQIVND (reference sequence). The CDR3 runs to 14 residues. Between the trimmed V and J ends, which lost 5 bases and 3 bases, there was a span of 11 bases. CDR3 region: CASSSDSGYNEQFF. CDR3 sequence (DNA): TGTGCCAGTAGTTCGGACAGCGGCTACAATGAGCAGTTCTTC.

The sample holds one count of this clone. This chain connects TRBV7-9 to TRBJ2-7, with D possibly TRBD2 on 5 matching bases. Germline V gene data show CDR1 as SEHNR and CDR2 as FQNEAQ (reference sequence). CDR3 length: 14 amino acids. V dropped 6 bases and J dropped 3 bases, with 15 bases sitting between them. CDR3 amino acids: CASSHGERGYEQYF. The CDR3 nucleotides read TGTGCCAGCAGTCACGGGGAACGGGGCTACGAGCAGTACTTC.

CDR3 protein: CASSLGVVSGGLETQYF. CDR3 bases: TGTGCCAGCAGCTTGGGAGTAGTTAGCGGGGGTTTAGAGACCCAGTACTTC. The rearrangement links TRBV5-4 to TRBJ2-5, with TRBD2 identical over 9 bases. J was trimmed by 4 bases and V by 0 bases; bases with no gene match: 10. Germline V gene data show CDR1 as SGHNT and CDR2 as YYREEE (reference sequence). This CDR3 is built from 17 residues.

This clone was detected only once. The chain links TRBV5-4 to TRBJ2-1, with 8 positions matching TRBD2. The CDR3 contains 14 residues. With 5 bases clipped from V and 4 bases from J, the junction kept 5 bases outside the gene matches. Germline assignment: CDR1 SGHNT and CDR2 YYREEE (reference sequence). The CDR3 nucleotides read TGTGCCAGCAGTCTCGGCGGGGGGTACAATGAGCAGTTCTTC. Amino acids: CASSLGGGYNEQFF.

The CDR3 loop is CASRGQGKFYEQYF. The CDR3 DNA reads TGCGCCAGCAGGGGACAGGGGAAATTCTACGAGCAGTACTTC. The chain couples TRBV5-1 to TRBJ2-5, with TRBD1 matching over 10 bases. The last part of the DNA fits TRBJ2-7 better; the J call may be wrong. In germline, CDR1 is SGHRS, CDR2 YFSETQ. CDR3 length: 14 residues.

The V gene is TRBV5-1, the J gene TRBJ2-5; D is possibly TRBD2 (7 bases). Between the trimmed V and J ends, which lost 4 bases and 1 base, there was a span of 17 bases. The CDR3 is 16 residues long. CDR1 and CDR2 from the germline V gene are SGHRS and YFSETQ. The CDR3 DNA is TGCGCCAGCAGCCCGGGGGAGGGGGTCACCCAAGAGACCCAGTACTTC. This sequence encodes CASSPGEGVTQETQYF.

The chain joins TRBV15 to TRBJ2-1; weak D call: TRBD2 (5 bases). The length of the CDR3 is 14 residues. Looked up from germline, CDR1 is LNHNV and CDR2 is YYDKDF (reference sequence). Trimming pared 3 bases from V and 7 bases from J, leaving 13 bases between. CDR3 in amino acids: CATSRDVASNEQFF. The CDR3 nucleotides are TGTGCCACCAGCAGGGATGTAGCGTCGAATGAGCAGTTCTTC.

For the CDR3, the DNA is TGTGCCAGCAGCAAAGGGGACAGCCTAGTCTATGGCTACACCTTC. Amino acids: CASSKGDSLVYGYTF. V usage is TRBV5-4 and J usage is TRBJ1-2, with 7 bases matching TRBD1. The CDR3 contains 15 residues. CDR1 SGHNT and CDR2 YYREEE come from the germline V gene (reference sequence). With V trimmed by 4 bases and J by 4 bases, 10 bases remained unmatched.

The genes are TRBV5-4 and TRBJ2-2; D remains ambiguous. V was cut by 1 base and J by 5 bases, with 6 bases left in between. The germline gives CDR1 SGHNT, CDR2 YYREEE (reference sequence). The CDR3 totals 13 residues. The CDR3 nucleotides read TGTGCCAGCAGCTTGACAACGACCGGGGAGCTGTTTTTT. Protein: CASSLTTTGELFF.

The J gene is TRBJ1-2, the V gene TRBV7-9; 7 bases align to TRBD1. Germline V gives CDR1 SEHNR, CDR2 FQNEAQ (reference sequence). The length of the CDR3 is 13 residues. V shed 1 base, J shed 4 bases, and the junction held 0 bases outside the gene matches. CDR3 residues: CASSLGQGYGYTF. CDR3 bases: TGTGCCAGCAGCTTAGGACAGGGCTATGGCTACACCTTC.